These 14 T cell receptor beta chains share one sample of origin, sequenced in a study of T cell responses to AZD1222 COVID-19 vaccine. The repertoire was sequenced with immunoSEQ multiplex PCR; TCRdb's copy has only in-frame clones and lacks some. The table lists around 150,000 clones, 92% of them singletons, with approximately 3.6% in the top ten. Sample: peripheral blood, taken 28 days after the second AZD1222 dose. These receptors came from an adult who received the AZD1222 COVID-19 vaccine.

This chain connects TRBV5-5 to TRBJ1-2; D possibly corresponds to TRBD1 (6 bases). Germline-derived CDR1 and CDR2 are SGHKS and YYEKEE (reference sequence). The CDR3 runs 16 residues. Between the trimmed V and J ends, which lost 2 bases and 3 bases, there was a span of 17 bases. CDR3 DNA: TGTGCCAGCAGCTTTTATCCGACTGGGGGCGACTATGGCTACACCTTC. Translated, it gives CASSFYPTGGDYGYTF. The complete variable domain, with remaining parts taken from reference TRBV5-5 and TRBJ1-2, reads DAGVTQSPTHLIKTRGQQVTLRCSPISGHKSVSWYQQVLGQGPQFIFQYYEKEERGRGNFPDRFSARQFPNYSSELNVNALLLGDSALYLCASSFYPTGGDYGYTFGSGTRLTVV.

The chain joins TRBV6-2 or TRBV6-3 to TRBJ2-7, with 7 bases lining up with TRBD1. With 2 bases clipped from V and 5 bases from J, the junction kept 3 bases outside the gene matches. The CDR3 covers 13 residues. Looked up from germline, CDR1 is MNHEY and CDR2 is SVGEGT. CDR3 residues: CASSYAGGHEQYF. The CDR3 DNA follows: TGTGCCAGCAGTTACGCAGGGGGTCACGAGCAGTACTTC.

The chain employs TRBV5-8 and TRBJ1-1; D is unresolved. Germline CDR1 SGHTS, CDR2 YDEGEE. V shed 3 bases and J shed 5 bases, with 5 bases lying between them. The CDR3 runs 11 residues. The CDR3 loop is CASSSWTEAFF. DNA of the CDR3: TGTGCCAGCAGCTCTTGGACTGAAGCTTTCTTT.

CDR3 residues: CASRKGETQYF. In DNA form, the CDR3 reads TGTGCCAGCAGAAAGGGAGAGACCCAGTACTTC. V and J are TRBV25-1 and TRBJ2-5; D not certain. This CDR3 has 11 residues. The V and J ends lost 6 bases and 4 bases respectively, with 6 bases between them. The V gene's germline CDR1 is MGHDK and CDR2 SYGVNS.

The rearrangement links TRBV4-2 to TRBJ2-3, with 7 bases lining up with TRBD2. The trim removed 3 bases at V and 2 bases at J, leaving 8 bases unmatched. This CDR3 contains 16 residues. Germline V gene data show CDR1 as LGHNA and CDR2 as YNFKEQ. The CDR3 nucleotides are TGTGCCAGCAGCCAGACAGCTAGCGGAAACACAGATACGCAGTATTTT. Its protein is CASSQTASGNTDTQYF.

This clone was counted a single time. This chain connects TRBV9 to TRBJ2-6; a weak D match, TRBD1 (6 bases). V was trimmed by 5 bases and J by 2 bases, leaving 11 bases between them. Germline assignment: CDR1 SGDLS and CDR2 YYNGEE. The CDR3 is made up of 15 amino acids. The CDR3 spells CASRATGTGANVLTF. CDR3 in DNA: TGTGCCAGCAGGGCTACAGGGACTGGGGCCAACGTCCTGACTTTC.

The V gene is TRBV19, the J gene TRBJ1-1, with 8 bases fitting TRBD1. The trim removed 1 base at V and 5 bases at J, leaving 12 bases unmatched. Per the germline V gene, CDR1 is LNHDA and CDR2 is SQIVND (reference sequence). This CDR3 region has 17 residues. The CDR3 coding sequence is TGTGCCAGTAGTATAGTTGGACAGGGTGTGGAGAGGACTGAAGCTTTCTTT. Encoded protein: CASSIVGQGVERTEAFF.

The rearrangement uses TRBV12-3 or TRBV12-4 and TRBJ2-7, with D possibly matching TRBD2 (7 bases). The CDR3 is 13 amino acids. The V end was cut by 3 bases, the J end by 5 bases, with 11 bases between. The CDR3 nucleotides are TGTGCCAGCAGTTTGGGAGGGGGACACGAGCAGTACTTC. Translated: CASSLGGGHEQYF.

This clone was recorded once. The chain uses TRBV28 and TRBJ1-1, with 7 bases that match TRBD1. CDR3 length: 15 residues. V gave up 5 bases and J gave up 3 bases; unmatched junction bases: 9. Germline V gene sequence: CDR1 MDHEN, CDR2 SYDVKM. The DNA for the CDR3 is TGTGCCAGCAGTAACCCAACAGGGGCGTACACTGAAGCTTTCTTT. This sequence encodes CASSNPTGAYTEAFF.

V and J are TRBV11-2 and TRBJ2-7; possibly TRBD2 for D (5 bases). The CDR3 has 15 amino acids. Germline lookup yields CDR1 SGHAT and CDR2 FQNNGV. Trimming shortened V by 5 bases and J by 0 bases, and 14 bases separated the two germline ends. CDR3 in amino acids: CASSPGADRSYEQYF. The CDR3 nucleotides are TGTGCCAGCAGCCCCGGAGCGGACCGCTCCTACGAGCAGTACTTC.

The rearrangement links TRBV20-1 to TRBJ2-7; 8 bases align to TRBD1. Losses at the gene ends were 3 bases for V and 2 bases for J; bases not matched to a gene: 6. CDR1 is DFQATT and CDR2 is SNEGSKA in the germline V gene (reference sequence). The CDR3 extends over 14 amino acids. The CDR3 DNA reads TGCAGTGCTAGTAACAGGGGGGCAACCTACGAGCAGTACTTC. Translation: CSASNRGATYEQYF.

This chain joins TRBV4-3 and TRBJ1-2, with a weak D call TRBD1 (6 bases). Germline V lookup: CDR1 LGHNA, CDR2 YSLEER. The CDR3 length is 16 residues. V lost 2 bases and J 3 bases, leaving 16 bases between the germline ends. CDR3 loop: CASSQNRGGTDYGYTF. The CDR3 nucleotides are TGCGCCAGCAGCCAAAATAGGGGGGGGACTGACTATGGCTACACCTTC.

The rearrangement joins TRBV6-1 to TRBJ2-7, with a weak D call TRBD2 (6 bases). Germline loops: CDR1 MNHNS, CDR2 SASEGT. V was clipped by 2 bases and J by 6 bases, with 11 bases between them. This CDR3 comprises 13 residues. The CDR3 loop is CASSEWRATEQYF. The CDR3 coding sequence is TGTGCCAGCAGTGAATGGAGGGCTACCGAGCAGTACTTC.

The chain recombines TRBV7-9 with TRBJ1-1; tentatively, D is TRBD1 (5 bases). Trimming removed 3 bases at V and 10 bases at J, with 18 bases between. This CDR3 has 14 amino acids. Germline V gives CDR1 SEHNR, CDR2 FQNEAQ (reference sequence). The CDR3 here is CASSLGDSTIGAFF. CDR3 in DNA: TGTGCCAGCAGCTTGGGCGACAGTACCATTGGAGCTTTCTTT.